The clone carrying this TCR beta chain has ten or more counts. Its target is not known. Preparation of TCR beta libraries was done by quantitative 5'-RACE with molecular barcodes. TCRdb reprocessed the 5' RACE reads with MiXCR, giving one entry per CDR3 protein. The sample holds tens of thousands of distinct CDR3 sequences, 9.5% to 11% seen once. The sample belongs to a study of CD8 T cells in ankylosing spondylitis. The study's findings and limits: Within ankylosing spondylitis blood, a TCR beta motif made up of eight highly homologous variants appeared to be characteristic. Reportedly, matched ankylosing spondylitis synovial fluid was significantly enriched for disease-linked clones.

CDR3 size: 16 residues. The germline CDR1 and CDR2 sequences are SGHRS and YFSETQ. Trimming took 0 bases from V and 1 from J; bases not matched to a gene: 2. The V call is TRBV5-1, the J call TRBJ2-2, with 8 bases fitting TRBD1. This TCR came from a male donor with ankylosing spondylitis or in good health (not recorded which). The sample consisted of blood, either unsorted or a sorted T cell fraction (not recorded which). The CDR3 protein is CASSLGQGKNTGELFF. The CDR3, as DNA: TGCGCCAGCAGCTTGGGACAGGGGAAGAACACCGGGGAGCTGTTTTTT.